Listed below are T cell receptor beta chains from one sample, sequenced in a study of blood T cell repertoires in COVID-19. Sequencing used immunoSEQ multiplex PCR; TCRdb keeps in-frame clones, though not all of them. The repertoire holds tens of thousands of clones, with about 82% as singletons. Sequenced: PBMCs or T cells enriched from blood (not recorded which). The receptor source for this set is a woman in her 40s with acute COVID-19. Both conserved end residues are part of each CDR3. A D gene is named only where the DNA matches it firmly. Only part of the rows carry a size: once, few, many, or a class if the clone is expanded.

d_call	clone_size	v_call	j_call	cdr3_nt	cdr3_aa
TRBD2	few	TRBV28	TRBJ2-3	TGTGCCAGCAGTTTCCAAGGGTCAGGCGGGAGTCTCACAGATACGCAGTATTTT	CASSFQGSGGSLTDTQYF
NA	NA	TRBV10-3	TRBJ1-1	TGTGCCATCAGTGACGGGGGAGAGACTGAAGCTTTCTTT	CAISDGGETEAFF
NA	NA	TRBV28	TRBJ1-2	TGTGCCAGCAGTCCCCCGGGATCGAACTATGGCTACACCTTC	CASSPPGSNYGYTF
NA	few	TRBV5-5	TRBJ2-4	TGTGCCAGCAGCTGGAGACAGAACAAAAACATTCAGTACTTC	CASSWRQNKNIQYF
TRBD2	NA	TRBV7-7	TRBJ2-1	TGTGCCAGCAGCTACATTAGCGGGGGGGCCTTGTGCTCCTACAATGAGCAGTTCTTC	CASSYISGGALCSYNEQFF
NA	NA	TRBV28	TRBJ2-6	TGTGCCAGCAGTTTATCGCTGGGGGCGCGGGTTTTGAGCTCTGGGGCCAACGTCCTGACTTTC	CASSLSLGARVLSSGANVLTF
NA	NA	TRBV3-1/TRBV3-2	TRBJ1-1	TGTGCCAGCAGCCAAGATCGACCGGGCACTGAAGCTTTCTTT	CASSQDRPGTEAFF
NA	many	TRBV28	TRBJ1-1	TGTGCCAGCAGTTACCAGGGATTTAGGAACACTGAAGCTTTCTTT	CASSYQGFRNTEAFF
NA	NA	TRBV7-9	TRBJ1-4	TGTGCCAGCAGCTTAGGGGCCGCAACTAATGAAAAACTGTTTTTT	CASSLGAATNEKLFF
NA	NA	TRBV21-1	TRBJ2-5	TGTGCCAGCAGCTGCGGGTACCCCTTCCGGACCCGGGTGGAGACCCAGTACTTC	CASSCGYPFRTRVETQYF
TRBD1	NA	TRBV6-5	TRBJ1-4	TGTGCCAGCAGTTTGGGGACAGTTACTAATGAAAAACTGTTTTTT	CASSLGTVTNEKLFF
NA	few	TRBV5-4	TRBJ2-1	TGTGCCAGCAGCTTGGAGTGGACAGACAATGAGCAGTTCTTC	CASSLEWTDNEQFF
NA	NA	TRBV28	TRBJ1-3	TGTGCCAGCCGGGGAGGGGGAAACACCATATATTTT	CASRGGGNTIYF
TRBD1	NA	TRBV5-1	TRBJ2-3	TGCGCCAGCAGCTTGGTAGGGGGCGCTCCGGTAACAGATACGCAGTATTTT	CASSLVGGAPVTDTQYF
NA	NA	TRBV18	TRBJ1-2	TGTGCCAGCTCCGTCACAGGGACTAACTATGGCTACACCTTC	CASSVTGTNYGYTF
NA	NA	TRBV12-3/TRBV12-4	TRBJ1-1	TGTGCCAGCATTAATACAGGGTCCACTGAAGCTTTCTTT	CASINTGSTEAFF
NA	NA	TRBV15	TRBJ1-3	TGTGCCACCAGCAGAGATTATGGGGGGGCGAGAGGAAACACCATATATTTT	CATSRDYGGARGNTIYF
TRBD1	NA	TRBV5-1	TRBJ2-5	TGCGCCAGCAGCTTGGGACAGGGGGAAGAGACCCAGTACTTC	CASSLGQGEETQYF
NA	once	TRBV7-9	TRBJ1-1	TGTGCCAGCAGCTTAAGGCTCTCCAGGGGCAGAAGTAACACTGAAGCTTTCTTT	CASSLRLSRGRSNTEAFF
NA	NA	TRBV27	TRBJ1-5	TGTGCCAGCAGTTTCCGGGGGGGCAATCAGCCCCAGCATTTT	CASSFRGGNQPQHF
TRBD1	NA	TRBV7-9	TRBJ1-1	TGTGCCAGCGACGGACAGGGGTTTACTGAAGCTTTCTTT	CASDGQGFTEAFF
TRBD1	NA	TRBV3-1/TRBV3-2	TRBJ1-1	TGTGCCAGCAGCCAAGACCCGACAGGGGTGAACACTGAAGCTTTCTTT	CASSQDPTGVNTEAFF
TRBD2	NA	TRBV15	TRBJ2-3	TGTGCCACCAGCTGGGGGGGAGGGGACACAGATACGCAGTATTTT	CATSWGGGDTDTQYF
NA	NA	TRBV3-1/TRBV3-2	TRBJ1-1	TGTGCCAGCAGCCCGCGTAGTGCTGAAGCTTTCTTT	CASSPRSAEAFF